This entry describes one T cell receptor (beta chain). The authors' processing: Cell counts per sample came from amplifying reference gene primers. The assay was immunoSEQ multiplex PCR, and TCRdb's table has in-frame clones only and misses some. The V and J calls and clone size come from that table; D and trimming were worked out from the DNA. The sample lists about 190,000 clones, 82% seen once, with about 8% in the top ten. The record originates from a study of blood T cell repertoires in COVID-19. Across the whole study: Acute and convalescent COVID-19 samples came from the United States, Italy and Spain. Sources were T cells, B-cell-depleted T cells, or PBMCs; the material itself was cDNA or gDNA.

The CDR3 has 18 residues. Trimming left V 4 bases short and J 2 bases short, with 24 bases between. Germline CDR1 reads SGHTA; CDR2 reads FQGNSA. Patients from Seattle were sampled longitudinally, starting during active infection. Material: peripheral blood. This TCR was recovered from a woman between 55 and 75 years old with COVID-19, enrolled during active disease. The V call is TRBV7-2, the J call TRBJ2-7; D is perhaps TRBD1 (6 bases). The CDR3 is CASSSPLGLQGGAYEQYF. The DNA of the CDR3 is TGTGCCAGCAGCTCCCCCCTAGGCCTACAGGGTGGTGCCTACGAGCAGTACTTC.